This TCR beta chain was captured by sequencing in a study of T cell changes during pregnancy in multiple sclerosis. The germline CDR1 and CDR2 sequences are SGDLS and YYNGEE. Trimming shortened V by 4 bases and J by 5 bases, and 6 bases separated the two germline ends. The CDR3 sequence is 11 residues long. Profiled with immunoSEQ multiplex PCR; TCRdb holds only in-frame clones, not every one. The table has about 32,000 clones, roughly 87% seen once. This clonotype was obtained from a female donor with multiple sclerosis, enrolled in a pregnancy study. Sequenced here: CD8+ T cells from peripheral blood mononuclear cells, sampled in the first trimester of pregnancy. The rearrangement links TRBV9 to TRBJ1-1, with a tentative D call TRBD1 (5 bases). The CDR3 region has the DNA TGTGCCAGCAGCCAGGGTACTGAAGCTTTCTTT. Translating it yields CASSQGTEAFF.